Sequencing of this TCR beta chain was carried out in a study of T cells in Graves' hyperthyroidism and ophthalmopathy. Study background: Prior to any treatment, at the point of initial diagnosis, peripheral blood was collected. General study results and limits: Expanded thyroid clonotypes (above 0.001) were mostly also found in blood.

The investigators amplified TCR beta CDR3 regions from RNA transcripts. HTBI primers were employed in a first-round RT-PCR of the TCR CDR3. TCRdb reprocessed the multiplex PCR reads with MiXCR, giving one entry per CDR3 protein. The table lists approximately 360,000 distinct CDR3 sequences, approximately 25% of them singletons, with roughly 70% in the top ten. V lost 4 bases to trimming and J lost 4 bases, with 12 bases between them. From germline, CDR1 is SQVTM and CDR2 ANQGSEA. The CDR3 spans 13 residues. Remarks on this clonotype: Its antigen is as yet unknown.

Recently diagnosed hyperthyroidism of less than 2 months' duration affected patients aged 18 to 65. The V call is TRBV29-1, the J call TRBJ2-3; D is possibly TRBD1 or TRBD2 (5 bases each). The source material was blood. The TCR sequence derives from a man aged 50-59 years with Graves' hyperthyroidism. CDR3: CSVGFGGADTQYF. In DNA, the CDR3 is TGCAGCGTTGGGTTTGGGGGAGCAGATACGCAGTATTTT.